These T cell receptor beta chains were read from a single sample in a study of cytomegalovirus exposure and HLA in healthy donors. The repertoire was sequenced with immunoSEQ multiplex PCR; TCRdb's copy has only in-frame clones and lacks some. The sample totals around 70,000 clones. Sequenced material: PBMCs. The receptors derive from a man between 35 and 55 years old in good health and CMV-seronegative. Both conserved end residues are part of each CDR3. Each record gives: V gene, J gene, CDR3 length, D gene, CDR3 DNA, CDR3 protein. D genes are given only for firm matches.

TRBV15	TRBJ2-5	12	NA	TGTGCCACCAGCGGGACACAAGAGACCCAGTACTTC	CATSGTQETQYF
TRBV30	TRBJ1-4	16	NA	TGTGCCTGGAGTCCTATGTCCCTTGCAACTAATGAAAAACTGTTTTTT	CAWSPMSLATNEKLFF
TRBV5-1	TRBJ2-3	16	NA	TGCGCCAGCAGCTTGGAGGCGAGGACTAGCACAGATACGCAGTATTTT	CASSLEARTSTDTQYF
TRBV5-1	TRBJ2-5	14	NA	TGCGCCAGCAGCCCTGGGGCTCCCAGGGAGACCCAGTACTTC	CASSPGAPRETQYF
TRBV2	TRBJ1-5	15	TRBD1	TGTGCCAGCAGAGGGGATAGACAGGGCTGGCAGCCCCAGCATTTT	CASRGDRQGWQPQHF
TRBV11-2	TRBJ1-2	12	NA	TGTGCCAGCAGCCTAACAAGGGGTGGCTACACCTTC	CASSLTRGGYTF
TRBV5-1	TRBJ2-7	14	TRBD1	TGCGCCAGCAGCTCTACAGGGGTAACCTACGAGCAGTACTTC	CASSSTGVTYEQYF
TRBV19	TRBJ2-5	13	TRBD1	TGTGCCAGTAGTATTGACAGGGTAAAGACCCAGTACTTC	CASSIDRVKTQYF
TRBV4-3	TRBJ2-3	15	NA	TGCGCCAGCAGCCAAGATGGGGCTAGCACAGATACGCAGTATTTT	CASSQDGASTDTQYF
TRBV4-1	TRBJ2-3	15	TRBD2	TGCGCCAGCAGCACCCGCGGGGGGGGCACAGATACGCAGTATTTT	CASSTRGGGTDTQYF
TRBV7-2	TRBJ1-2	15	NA	TGTGCCAGCAGCTTAGAGCCCCAGGTTAACTATGGCTACACCTTC	CASSLEPQVNYGYTF
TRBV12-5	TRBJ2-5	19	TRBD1	TGTGCTAGTGGTTTGATGGGCTTCCAGGACAGGGGTCCGCAAGAGACCCAGTACTTC	CASGLMGFQDRGPQETQYF
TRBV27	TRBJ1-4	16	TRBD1	TGTGCCAGCAGTTTAGGACAGGTTGCAACTAATGAAAAACTGTTTTTT	CASSLGQVATNEKLFF
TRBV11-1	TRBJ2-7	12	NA	TGTGCCAGCAGCTTGAGCTCCTACGAGCAGTACTTC	CASSLSSYEQYF
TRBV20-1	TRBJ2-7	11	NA	TGCAGTGCGCTCAGGGACTACGAGCAGTACTTC	CSALRDYEQYF
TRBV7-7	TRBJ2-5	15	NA	TGTGCTAGCAGTAATAGCGCCTCCGAAGGAGAGACCCAGTACTTC	CASSNSASEGETQYF
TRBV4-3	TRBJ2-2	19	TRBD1	TGCGCCAGCAGCCAAGAGGGGTTCAGGGGGCTCGGGGACACCGGGGAGCTGTTTTTT	CASSQEGFRGLGDTGELFF
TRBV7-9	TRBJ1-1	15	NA	TGTGCCAGCAGCCGGGCCTGGGGGCGCGACACTGAAGCTTTCTTT	CASSRAWGRDTEAFF
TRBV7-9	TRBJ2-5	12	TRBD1	TGTGCCAGTCGACAGGGTTCAGAGACCCAGTACTTC	CASRQGSETQYF
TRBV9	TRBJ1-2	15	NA	TGTGCCAGCAGCAAAGACAGACAAGCTAACTATGGCTACACCTTC	CASSKDRQANYGYTF
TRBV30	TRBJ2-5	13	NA	TGTGCCTGGAGAGCTCTTATGGAAGAGACCCAGTACTTC	CAWRALMEETQYF
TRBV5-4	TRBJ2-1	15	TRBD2	TGTGCCAGCAGCTCTAGCGGGGGGAGGTACAATGAGCAGTTCTTC	CASSSSGGRYNEQFF
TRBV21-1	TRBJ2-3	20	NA	TGTGCCAGCAGCAAGGCCCTATTCAGGGGGCGTTGGGTCCGTTCAGATACGCAGTATTTT	CASSKALFRGRWVRSDTQYF
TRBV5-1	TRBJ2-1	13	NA	TGCGCCAGCAGCTTGGATAGCTACAATGAGCAGTTCTTC	CASSLDSYNEQFF
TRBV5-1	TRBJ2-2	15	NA	TGCGCCAGCAGCTTGGACGGGGATGTCACCGGGGAGCTGTTTTTT	CASSLDGDVTGELFF
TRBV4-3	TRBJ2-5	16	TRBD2	TGCGCCAGCAGCCAAGGGGCTAGCGGAGAACAAGAGACCCAGTACTTC	CASSQGASGEQETQYF
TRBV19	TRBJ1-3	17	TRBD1	TGTGCCAGTAGTAGGGGACAGACAGGAAGTTCTGGAAACACCATATATTTT	CASSRGQTGSSGNTIYF
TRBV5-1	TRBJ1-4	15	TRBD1	TGCGCCAGCAGCCCAGGACAGGCAGGGTATGAAAAACTGTTTTTT	CASSPGQAGYEKLFF
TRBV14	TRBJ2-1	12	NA	TGTGCCAGCAGCAAAGGGCATCAGGGAAAGTTCTTC	CASSKGHQGKFF
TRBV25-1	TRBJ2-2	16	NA	TGTGCCAGCAGTGAGTCACAGGGTTTCAACACCGGGGAGCTGTTTTTT	CASSESQGFNTGELFF
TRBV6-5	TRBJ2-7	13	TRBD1	TGTGCCAGCACTAAGACAGGGGACCCCGAGCAGTACTTC	CASTKTGDPEQYF
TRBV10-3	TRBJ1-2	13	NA	TGTGCCATCAGTGACTCCGGTAACTATGGCTACACCTTC	CAISDSGNYGYTF
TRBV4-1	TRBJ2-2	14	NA	TGCGCCAGCAGCCAAGATGCCCAGACCGGGGAGCTGTTTTTT	CASSQDAQTGELFF
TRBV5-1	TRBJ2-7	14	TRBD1	TGCGCCAGCAGCATCGGACAGGGGGGTCGCGAGCAGTACTTC	CASSIGQGGREQYF
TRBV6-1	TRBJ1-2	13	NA	TGTGCCAGCAGCTCGGACACTTTCTATGGCTACACCTTC	CASSSDTFYGYTF
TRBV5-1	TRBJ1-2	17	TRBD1	TGCGCCAGCAGCTGGGGGATATTACAGGGGACTAACTATGGCTACACCTTC	CASSWGILQGTNYGYTF
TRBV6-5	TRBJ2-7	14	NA	TGTGCCAGCAGTTACTTTCAGGGAAGGAACGAGCAGTACTTC	CASSYFQGRNEQYF
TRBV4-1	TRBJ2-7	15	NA	TGCGCCAGCAGCCAAGTGTGGCCAGGGATTGGCGAGCAGTACTTC	CASSQVWPGIGEQYF
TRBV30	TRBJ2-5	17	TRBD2	TGTGCCTGGATGAATGGTCTAGTTGCGGGAGGGGTGGGAGAGCAGTACTTC	CAWMNGLVAGGVGEQYF
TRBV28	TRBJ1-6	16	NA	TGTGCCAGCAGCGCAGGGTTTTCCGCCTATAATTCACCCCTCCACTTT	CASSAGFSAYNSPLHF
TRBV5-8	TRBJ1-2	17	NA	TGTGCCAGCATCCCGGGTTGGGGCATAAGAGTTAACTATGGCTACACCTTC	CASIPGWGIRVNYGYTF
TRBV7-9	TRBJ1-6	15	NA	TGTGCCAGCAGCCCCGAACGGGGGACGAATTCACCCCTCCACTTT	CASSPERGTNSPLHF